This T cell receptor (beta chain) was obtained from a study of T cell repertoires in cytomegalovirus infection (dated by TCRdb to about 2019). Concerning the study at large: Recently identified HLA-C-restricted CMV epitopes, whose presentation resists viral immunomodulation, were targeted by peptide stimulations together with well-studied HLA-B-restricted epitopes. The HLA type of each donor mattered for the analysis, because public TCR beta signatures pointed to carriage of CMV infection along with the matching HLA type.

Comments on this clonotype: What this receptor recognizes is not known. No much larger clone exists at a distance of one base, and base qualities are not known.

The data were produced on an Illumina HiSeq 1500. Starting from the raw public reads, TCRdb applied fastp trimming at Q25, assembled clones with MiXCR and retained in-frame beta chains. Entries that share a CDR3 protein sequence are merged under the most common genes and DNA. Recorded for this sample are roughly 800,000 distinct CDR3 sequences; almost 30% of them occurred a single time. The ten largest clones add up to about an eighth of the sample. Broader findings and caveats from the paper: The ex vivo response was dominated by HLA-C-restricted CMV-specific TCR beta clonotypes, which also provided the single most frequent clonotype in two of eight donors. In both this cohort and an independent approximately 350-donor cohort, the cumulative frequency of public TCR beta family members distinguished carriers of CMV infection plus the relevant HLA type.

Taken with the paper, the label for treatment or condition translates to: in vitro stimulation with specific CMV peptide epitopes to enrich CMV-specific T cells. Taken from the germline V gene, the CDR1 and CDR2 loops are SQVTM and ANQGSEA. The CDR3 has 12 amino acids, counting the end cysteine and phenylalanine. Of the read, only the CDR3 DNA is kept; its 36 bases are in frame from base 1. V gives up 3 bases and J gives up 4 bases, and the segment between their germline ends measures 4 bases. The chain is made from TRBV29-1 and TRBJ2-6; no D gene call is confident. This specimen consisted of cultured CD8+ T cells from PBMCs, obtained from culture after CMV antigen stimulation. The source is a human donor in good health (CMV status not recorded). Some clones in this sample may be carry-over from other donors' samples. The CDR3 amino acid sequence is: CSVEEGANVLTF. The sequence in DNA is TGCAGCGTTGAGGAGGGGGCCAACGTCCTGACTTTC. The full variable domain, completed from the reference TRBV29-1 and TRBJ2-6 proteins outside the CDR3, reads SAVISQKPSRDICQRGTSLTIQCQVDSQVTMMFWYRQQPGQSLTLIATANQGSEATYESGFVIDKFPISRPNLTFSTLTVSNMSPEDSSIYLCSVEEGANVLTFGAGSRLTVL.